This T cell receptor beta chain was observed in a study of T cell responses to AZD1222 COVID-19 vaccine. Across the whole study: Analysis merged second doses at about 4 or about 12 weeks.

The CDR3 is 16 residues long. Germline lookup yields CDR1 LGHNA and CDR2 YSLEER. The V segment lost 5 bases and the J segment 5 bases; nucleotides outside the gene matches: 10. Clones were read by immunoSEQ multiplex PCR, and TCRdb kept only the in-frame ones, dropping some. Of roughly 150,000 clones in the sample, roughly 92% were seen once. The starting material was peripheral blood, obtained on day 0 of AZD1222 vaccination. The receptor was derived from an adult in good health. This chain connects TRBV4-3 to TRBJ1-4; 8 nucleotides match TRBD1. CDR3 sequence: CASSKGPGTGNEKLFF. CDR3 sequence (DNA): TGCGCCAGCAGCAAAGGGCCCGGGACAGGAAATGAAAAACTGTTTTTT.